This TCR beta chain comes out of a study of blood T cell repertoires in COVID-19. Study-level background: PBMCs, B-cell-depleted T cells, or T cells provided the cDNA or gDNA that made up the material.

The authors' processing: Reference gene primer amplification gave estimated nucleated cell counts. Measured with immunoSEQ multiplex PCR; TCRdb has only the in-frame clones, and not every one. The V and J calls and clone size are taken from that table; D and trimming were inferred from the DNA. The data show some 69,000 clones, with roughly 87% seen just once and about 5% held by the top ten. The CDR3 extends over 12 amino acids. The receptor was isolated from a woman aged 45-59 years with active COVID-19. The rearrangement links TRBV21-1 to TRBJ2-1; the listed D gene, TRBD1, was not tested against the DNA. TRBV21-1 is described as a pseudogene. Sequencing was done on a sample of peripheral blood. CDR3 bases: TGTGCCAGCGGACAGGGGGCCGTTGAGCAGTTCTTC. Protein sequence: CASGQGAVEQFF.